The present T cell receptor beta chain was sequenced within a study of T cells expressing NK-cell markers. The CDR3 contains 17 residues. Germline V lookup: CDR1 KGHDR, CDR2 SFDVKD. TCRdb derives one entry per CDR3 protein from the 5' RACE reads, leaving out DNA. There are roughly 430,000 distinct CDR3 sequences in the sample, with more than 7% held by the top ten. The chain has TRBV24-1 and TRBJ2-5; TCRdb indicates TRBD2, and absent DNA this call remains unverified. What was sequenced was blood T cells: a sorted CD56 or NKG2C T cell subset, CD4+ or CD8+ T cells, or bulk PBMC T cells (not recorded which). The receptor was derived from a woman between 18 and 70 years old in good health. The CDR3 loop is CATSAPGLAGGIETQYF.